This T cell receptor beta chain was observed in a study of cytomegalovirus exposure and HLA in healthy donors. Study overall: The approximately 120 validation repertoires were produced on the same platform as the 700 or so repertoires of the first cohort. This was reported in a later analysis.

Assay used: immunoSEQ multiplex PCR; TCRdb lists only in-frame clones, some missing. The sample lists tens of thousands of clones, approximately 93% occurring once. This CDR3 spans 14 amino acids. Germline CDR1 and CDR2: WSHSY and SAAADI. Trimming took 4 bases from V and 3 from J, leaving 10 bases between them. Regarding the study as a whole: Subsequent analysis found a tendency for first-cohort TCR clusters to co-occur within the approximately 130 validation repertoires.

With regard to this clone: The antigen remains undetermined.

This sequence joins TRBV10-2 and TRBJ1-5, with TRBD1 as a possible D gene (5 bases). Sequencing was done on a sample of PBMCs. This sequence was found in a woman under 40 in good health and CMV-seronegative. CDR3 DNA sequence: TGCGCCAGCAGTGTTGGGGGGGTCAATCAGCCCCAGCATTTT. Amino acids: CASSVGGVNQPQHF.